This T cell receptor beta chain was captured by sequencing in a study of blood T cell repertoires in COVID-19. Study-level background: Collection of acute and convalescent COVID-19 samples took place in the United States, Italy and Spain. The cDNA or gDNA used as material had been derived from T cells, B-cell-depleted T cells, or PBMCs.

TCRdb's table, derived via immunoSEQ multiplex PCR, lists solely in-frame clones and lacks some. This sample has fewer than 250,000 clones, with 84% found just once. V lost 3 bases and J 3 bases, leaving 12 bases between the germline ends. The CDR3 has 15 residues. Germline loops: CDR1 SGHRS, CDR2 YFSETQ. Input material: peripheral blood. The source of this sequence is a man aged 45 to 65 with acute or convalescent COVID-19. J is TRBJ2-2 and V is TRBV5-1, with TRBD1 as a possible D gene (5 bases). Written as DNA, the CDR3 is TGCGCCAGCAGCTCGCCAGGGTCGTACACCGGGGAGCTGTTTTTT. Residues: CASSSPGSYTGELFF.